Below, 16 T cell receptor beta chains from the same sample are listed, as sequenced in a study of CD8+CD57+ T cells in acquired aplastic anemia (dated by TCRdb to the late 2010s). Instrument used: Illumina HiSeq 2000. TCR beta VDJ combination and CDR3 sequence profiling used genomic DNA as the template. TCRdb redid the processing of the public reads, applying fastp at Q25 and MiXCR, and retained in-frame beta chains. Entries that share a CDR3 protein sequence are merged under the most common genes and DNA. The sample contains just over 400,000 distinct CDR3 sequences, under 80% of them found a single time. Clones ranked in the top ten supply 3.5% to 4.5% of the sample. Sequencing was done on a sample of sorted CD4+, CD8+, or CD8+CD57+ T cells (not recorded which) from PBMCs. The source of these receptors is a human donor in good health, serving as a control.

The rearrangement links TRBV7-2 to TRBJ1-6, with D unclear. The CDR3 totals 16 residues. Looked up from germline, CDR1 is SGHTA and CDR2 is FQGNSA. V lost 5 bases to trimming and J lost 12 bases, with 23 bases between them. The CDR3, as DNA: TGTGCCAGCAGCCAGTCCGAGGTAGAGCGTTCTTTACCCCTCCACTTT. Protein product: CASSQSEVERSLPLHF.

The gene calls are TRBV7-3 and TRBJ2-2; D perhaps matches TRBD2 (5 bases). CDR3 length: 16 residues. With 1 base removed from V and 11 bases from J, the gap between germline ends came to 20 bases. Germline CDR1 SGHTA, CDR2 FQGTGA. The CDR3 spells CASSLNPDANTGELFF. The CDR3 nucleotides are TGTGCCAGCAGCTTAAACCCAGACGCGAACACGGGAGAGCTGTTTTTT.

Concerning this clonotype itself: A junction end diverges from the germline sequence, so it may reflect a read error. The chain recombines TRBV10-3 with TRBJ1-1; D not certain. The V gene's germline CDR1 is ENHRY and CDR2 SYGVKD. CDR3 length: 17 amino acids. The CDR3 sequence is CASSLLSDSPSIAEAFF. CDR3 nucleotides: TGTGCCAGCAGTTTACTTTCCGACTCCCCGTCTATCGCTGAAGCTTTCTTT.

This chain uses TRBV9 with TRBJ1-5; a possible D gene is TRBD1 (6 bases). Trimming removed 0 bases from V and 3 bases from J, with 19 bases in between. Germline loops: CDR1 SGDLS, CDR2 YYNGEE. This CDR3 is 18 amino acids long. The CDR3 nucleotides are TGTGCCAGCAGCGTAGATTTGGGGGGGGCTGGCTACAATCAGCCCCAGCATTTT. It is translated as CASSVDLGGAGYNQPQHF.

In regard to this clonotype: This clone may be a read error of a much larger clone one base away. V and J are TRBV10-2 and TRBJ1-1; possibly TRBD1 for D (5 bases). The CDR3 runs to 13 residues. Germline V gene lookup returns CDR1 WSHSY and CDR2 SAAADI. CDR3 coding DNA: TGTGCCAGCAGAGGGGTCATGAACACTGAAGCTTTCTTT. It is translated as CASRGVMNTEAFF.

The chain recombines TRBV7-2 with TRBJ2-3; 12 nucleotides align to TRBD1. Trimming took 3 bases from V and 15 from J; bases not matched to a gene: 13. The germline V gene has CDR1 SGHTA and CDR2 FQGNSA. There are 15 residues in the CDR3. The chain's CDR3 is CASSFGTGGTEAFYF. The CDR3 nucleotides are TGTGCCAGCAGCTTTGGGACAGGGGGCACAGAAGCTTTCTATTTT.

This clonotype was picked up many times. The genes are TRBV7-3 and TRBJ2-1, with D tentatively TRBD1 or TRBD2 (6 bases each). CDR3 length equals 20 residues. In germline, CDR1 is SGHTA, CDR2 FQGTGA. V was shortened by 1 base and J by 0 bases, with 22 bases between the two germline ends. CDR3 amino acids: CASSLNVGGTILSSYNEQFF. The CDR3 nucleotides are TGTGCCAGCAGCTTAAATGTTGGCGGGACAATATTGAGCTCCTACAATGAGCAGTTCTTC.

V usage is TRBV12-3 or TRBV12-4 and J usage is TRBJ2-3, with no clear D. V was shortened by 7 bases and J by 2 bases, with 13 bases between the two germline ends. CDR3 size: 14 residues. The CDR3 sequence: CASTSDTITDTQYF. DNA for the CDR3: TGTGCCAGCACCTCCGACACTATCACAGATACGCAGTATTTT.

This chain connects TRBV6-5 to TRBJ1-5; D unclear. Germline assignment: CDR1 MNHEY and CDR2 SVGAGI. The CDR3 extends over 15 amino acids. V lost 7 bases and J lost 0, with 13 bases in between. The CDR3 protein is CASTHHPLSNQPQHF. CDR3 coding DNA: TGTGCCAGCACCCACCATCCCCTTAGCAATCAGCCCCAGCATTTT.

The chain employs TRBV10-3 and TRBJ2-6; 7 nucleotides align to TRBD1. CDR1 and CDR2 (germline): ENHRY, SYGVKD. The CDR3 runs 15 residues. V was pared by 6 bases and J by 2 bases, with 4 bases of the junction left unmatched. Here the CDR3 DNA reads TGTGCCATCAGCAGTACAGGGGCTGGGGCCAACGTCCTGACTTTC. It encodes CAISSTGAGANVLTF.

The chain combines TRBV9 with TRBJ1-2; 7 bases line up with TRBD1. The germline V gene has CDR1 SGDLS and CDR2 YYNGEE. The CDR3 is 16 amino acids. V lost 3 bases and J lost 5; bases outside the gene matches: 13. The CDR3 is CASSARRTGRAYGYTF. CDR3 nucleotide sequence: TGTGCCAGCAGCGCCAGACGGACAGGTAGGGCTTATGGCTACACCTTC.

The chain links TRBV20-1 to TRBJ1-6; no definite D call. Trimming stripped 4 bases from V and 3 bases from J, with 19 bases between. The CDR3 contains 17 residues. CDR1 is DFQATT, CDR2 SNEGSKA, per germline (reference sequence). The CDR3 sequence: CSAMAHRRGNYNSPLHF. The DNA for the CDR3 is TGCAGTGCTATGGCCCACCGCCGGGGAAACTATAATTCACCCCTCCACTTT.

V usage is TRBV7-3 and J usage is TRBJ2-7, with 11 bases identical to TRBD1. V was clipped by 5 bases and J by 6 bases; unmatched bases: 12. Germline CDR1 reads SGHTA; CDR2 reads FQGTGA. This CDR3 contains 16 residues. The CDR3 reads CASSIVGTGGHFEQYF. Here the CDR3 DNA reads TGTGCCAGCAGCATAGTAGGGACAGGGGGACACTTCGAGCAGTACTTC.

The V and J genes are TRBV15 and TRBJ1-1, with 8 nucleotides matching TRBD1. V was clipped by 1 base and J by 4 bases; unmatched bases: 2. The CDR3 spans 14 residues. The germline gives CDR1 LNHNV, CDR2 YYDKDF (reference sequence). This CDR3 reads CATSRGQGSTEAFF. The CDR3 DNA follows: TGTGCCACCAGCAGAGGACAGGGGAGCACTGAAGCTTTCTTT.

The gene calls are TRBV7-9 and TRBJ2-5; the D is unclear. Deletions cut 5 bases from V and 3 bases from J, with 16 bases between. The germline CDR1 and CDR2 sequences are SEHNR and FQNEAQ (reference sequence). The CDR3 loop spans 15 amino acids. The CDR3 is CASSQEAGTKETQYF. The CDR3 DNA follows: TGTGCCAGCAGCCAAGAGGCAGGAACTAAAGAGACCCAGTACTTC.

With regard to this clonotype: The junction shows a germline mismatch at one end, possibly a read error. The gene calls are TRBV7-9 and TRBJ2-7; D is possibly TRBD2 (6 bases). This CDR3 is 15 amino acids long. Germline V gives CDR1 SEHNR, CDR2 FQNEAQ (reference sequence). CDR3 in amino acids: CASTLGTAGAYEQYF. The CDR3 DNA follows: TGCGCCAGCACCCTTGGGACTGCTGGGGCCTACGAGCAGTACTTC.